The rows below give T cell receptor beta chains drawn from one sample of a study of blood T cell repertoires in COVID-19. Clones were read by immunoSEQ multiplex PCR, and TCRdb kept only the in-frame ones, dropping some. Of roughly 100,000 clones listed, approximately 86% are singletons. The specimen sequenced was peripheral blood. The receptors were sampled from a man aged 45 to 65 with active or convalescent COVID-19. Both conserved end residues are part of each CDR3. A D gene is named only where the DNA matches it firmly. The size of a clone is reported for some rows only, either as once, few or many, or as a class for expanded clones.

TGTGCCAGCAGTTATACCGGGACAGCGTACCAAGAGACCCAGTACTTC | CASSYTGTAYQETQYF | TRBV5-5 | TRBD1 | - | TRBJ2-5
TGTGCCAGCAGCGGATTAGGCGGATCCTACGAGCAGTACTTC | CASSGLGGSYEQYF | TRBV5-4 | - | few | TRBJ2-7
TGTGCCAGCAGAACTTCCGGGACAGGGAACACCGGGGAGCTGTTTTTT | CASRTSGTGNTGELFF | TRBV6-6 | TRBD1 | - | TRBJ2-2
TGTGCCAGTAGCCCCCCCGGGGCGGGGAGCCTCTCCTACAATGAGCAGTTCTTC | CASSPPGAGSLSYNEQFF | TRBV19 | - | - | TRBJ2-1
TGTGCCAGCAGTGAAGCAGGGGTTGGCTACACCTTC | CASSEAGVGYTF | TRBV2 | - | once | TRBJ1-2
TGTGCCAGCAGCGTAGTAGCGGGGGCCGTCAATGAGCAGTTCTTC | CASSVVAGAVNEQFF | TRBV9 | TRBD2 | - | TRBJ2-1
TGCGCCAGCAGCTTGACAGGGTATGCTAATGAAAAACTGTTTTTT | CASSLTGYANEKLFF | TRBV5-1 | - | - | TRBJ1-4
TGTGCCAGCAGCCTTCGAGCGGGGGTCTACGAGCAGTACTTC | CASSLRAGVYEQYF | TRBV9 | TRBD2 | - | TRBJ2-7
TGTGCCAGCAGCTTACAGGGGGCGATTTACGAGCAGTACTTC | CASSLQGAIYEQYF | TRBV7-8 | TRBD1 | - | TRBJ2-7
TGTGCCAGTAGTATACAGGGACAGGGGGCCGAGACCCAGTACTTC | CASSIQGQGAETQYF | TRBV19 | TRBD1 | - | TRBJ2-5
TGTGCCAGCAGCTTGGACACCATAAACAATGAGCAGTTCTTC | CASSLDTINNEQFF | TRBV7-9 | - | - | TRBJ2-1
TGTGCCAGCAGCAAAGTGGGGGGGCTCAGCGAAAAACTGTTTTTT | CASSKVGGLSEKLFF | TRBV21-1 | - | - | TRBJ1-4
TGCGCCAGCAGCCCTTTGACAGGGTCCTACAATGAGCAGTTCTTC | CASSPLTGSYNEQFF | TRBV4-3 | TRBD1 | - | TRBJ2-1
TGTGCCAGCAGCCCGTTGGACAGGAAATACTCCTACGAGCAGTACTTC | CASSPLDRKYSYEQYF | TRBV3-1/TRBV3-2 | TRBD1 | - | TRBJ2-7
TGTGCCAGCAGTTTAAGGGGGGGGGCACCTAGTTCACCCCTCCACTTT | CASSLRGGAPSSPLHF | TRBV28 | - | - | TRBJ1-6
TGTGCCAGCAGTAACCCAGGGGAATGGGATGGCTACACCTTC | CASSNPGEWDGYTF | TRBV6-2/TRBV6-3 | - | once | TRBJ1-2
TGTGCCAGTAGCAGAGGGGGACAGGGGGCTGCTAACTATGGCTACACCTTC | CASSRGGQGAANYGYTF | TRBV19 | TRBD1 | - | TRBJ1-2
TGTGCCAGCAGCACGGACAGTACTCTAGGGCACACCTTC | CASSTDSTLGHTF | TRBV5-6 | - | few | TRBJ1-2
TGTGCCAGCAGCCAAGAACAGACAGGGGGGGAATATGAGCAGTTCTTC | CASSQEQTGGEYEQFF | TRBV4-2 | TRBD1 | - | TRBJ2-1
TGTGCCAGCGAGACAGGGGCGGCGGTCACTGAAGCTTTCTTT | CASETGAAVTEAFF | TRBV25-1 | TRBD1 | - | TRBJ1-1
TGTGCCAGCAGTTACCCAAGACAGGGTGATGGCTACACCTTC | CASSYPRQGDGYTF | TRBV6-6 | TRBD1 | - | TRBJ1-2
TGTGCCCAAAGCAGGGAGGGGACCAGGGACACCGGGGAGCTGTTTTTT | CAQSREGTRDTGELFF | TRBV30 | TRBD2 | few | TRBJ2-2
TGTGCCAGCAGCTCCAGCGGTTTCCAAGAGACCCAGTACTTC | CASSSSGFQETQYF | TRBV7-2 | - | - | TRBJ2-5
TGTGCCTGGTCGGGACAGGGAGGTAATTCACCCCTCCACTTT | CAWSGQGGNSPLHF | TRBV30 | TRBD1 | few | TRBJ1-6
TGTGCCAGTACAGGGGGTAATTCCAATTACTCACCCCTCCACTTT | CASTGGNSNYSPLHF | TRBV19 | TRBD1 | - | TRBJ1-6
TGTGCCAGCAGCACCGAAGCCGGGACTGAAGCTTTCTTT | CASSTEAGTEAFF | TRBV11-2 | - | - | TRBJ1-1
TGCGCCAGCAGCTTGGGGACATCTGGTAATGAGCAGTTCTTC | CASSLGTSGNEQFF | TRBV5-1 | - | - | TRBJ2-1
TGTGCCTGGGAAGGACAGACAACCTACAATGAGCAGTTCTTC | CAWEGQTTYNEQFF | TRBV30 | - | - | TRBJ2-1
TGTGCCACCAGCCCGGGACAGTTCTATGGCTACACCTTC | CATSPGQFYGYTF | TRBV15 | TRBD1 | once | TRBJ1-2
TGCGCCAGCAGCTTGGACTATGAAAAACTGTTTTTT | CASSLDYEKLFF | TRBV5-1 | - | - | TRBJ1-4
TGTGCCAGCAGAGGGACAGGGGGTCGGAAAGCTTTCTTT | CASRGTGGRKAFF | TRBV6-6 | TRBD1 | - | TRBJ1-1
TGTGCCAGCAGACAGGGGAACACTGAAGCTTTCTTT | CASRQGNTEAFF | TRBV3-1/TRBV3-2 | - | - | TRBJ1-1
TGCGCCAGCAGCCCGGGGACAGGGGGAATCGGAAACACCATATATTTT | CASSPGTGGIGNTIYF | TRBV5-1 | TRBD1 | - | TRBJ1-3
TGTGCCAGCACCTTTACAGATTATAATTCACCCCTCCACTTT | CASTFTDYNSPLHF | TRBV6-5 | - | - | TRBJ1-6
TGCGCCAGCAGTGGGAAGACAGAAAATAACCAAGAGACCCAGTACTTC | CASSGKTENNQETQYF | TRBV5-1 | - | - | TRBJ2-5
TGTGCCAGCAGCGTCCTAGGACAGAACACTGAAGCTTTCTTT | CASSVLGQNTEAFF | TRBV9 | - | - | TRBJ1-1
TGCGCCAGCAGTGACTACGGGACAGCTAGCACAGATACGCAGTATTTT | CASSDYGTASTDTQYF | TRBV10-1 | TRBD1 | - | TRBJ2-3